This T cell receptor beta chain was sequenced for a study of cytomegalovirus exposure and HLA in healthy donors. Study results and caveats: As a later analysis revealed, most CMV-associated TCR beta chains appeared HLA-restricted.

A word on this clone: The antigen is not known.

Trimming took off 2 bases at V and 9 bases at J, with 11 bases between the two ends. Germline V lookup: CDR1 SGHTA, CDR2 FQGNSA. The length of the CDR3 is 13 residues. Amplification used 60 Vbeta primers and 13 Jbeta primers. Sequencing used immunoSEQ multiplex PCR; TCRdb keeps in-frame clones, though not all of them. Among under 200,000 clones, about 85% were seen once, and the ten largest hold around 0.4%. Sample: PBMCs. This rearrangement joins TRBV7-2 to TRBJ2-1; a weak D match, TRBD2 (5 bases). This TCR was sampled from a male donor in good health and CMV-seropositive. CDR3 region: CASSLKSRGEQFF. Written as DNA, the CDR3 is TGTGCCAGCAGCTTAAAGAGCCGGGGTGAGCAGTTCTTC.